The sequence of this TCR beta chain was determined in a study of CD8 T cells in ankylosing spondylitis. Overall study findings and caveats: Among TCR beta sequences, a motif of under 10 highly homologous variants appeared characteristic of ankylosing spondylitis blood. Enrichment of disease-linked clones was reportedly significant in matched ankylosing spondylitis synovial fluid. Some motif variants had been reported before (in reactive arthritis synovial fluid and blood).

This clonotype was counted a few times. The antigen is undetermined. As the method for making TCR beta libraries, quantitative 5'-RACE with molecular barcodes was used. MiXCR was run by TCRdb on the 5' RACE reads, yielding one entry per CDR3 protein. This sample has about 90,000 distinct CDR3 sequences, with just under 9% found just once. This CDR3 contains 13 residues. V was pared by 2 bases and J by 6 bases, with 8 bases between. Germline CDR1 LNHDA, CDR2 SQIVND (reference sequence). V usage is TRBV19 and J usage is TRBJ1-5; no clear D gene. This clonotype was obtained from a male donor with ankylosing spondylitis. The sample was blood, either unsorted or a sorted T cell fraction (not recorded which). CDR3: CASSITSLQPQHF. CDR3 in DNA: TGTGCCAGTAGTATAACTTCCCTTCAGCCCCAGCATTTT.